The entry below gives a single T cell receptor beta chain sequence along with its context. This clonotype has a handful of counts. Its antigen is currently not known. No clone much larger than this one lies a single base away; base qualities are absent. This entry belongs to a study of T-cell reconstitution after alpha-beta-depleted transplantation in children listed by TCRdb under 2016. Looking at the study overall: Using TCR repertoire profiling, the study quantitatively followed how T-cell immune reconstitution unfolded in children after TCRalphabeta/CD19-depleted allogeneic hematopoietic cell transplantation.

The library was produced with PCR. The sequencing machine was an Illumina HiSeq 2500. To normalize quantification of the TCRbeta repertoire, the TCR libraries were built with molecular barcoding that relied on unique molecular identifiers. The public reads were quality trimmed at Q25 with fastp and then assembled into clones with MiXCR by TCRdb, keeping productive beta chains. Every distinct CDR3 protein forms one entry, paired with its most common genes and DNA. Present in this sample are around 400,000 distinct CDR3 sequences, approximately 11% of which were seen just once. Roughly 5% of the sample is held by the ten biggest clonotypes. Relative to germline, V is missing 6 bases and J is missing 4 bases, with 11 bases of the junction outside any gene match. From the germline V gene, CDR1 is MGHRA and CDR2 is YSYEKL. From its cysteine to its phenylalanine, the CDR3 spans 16 amino acids. Just CDR3 DNA is preserved here, 48 bases in frame from base 1.

Recombination linked TRBV4-1 to TRBJ1-5, and 8 junctional nucleotides match TRBD1. This specimen was PBMCs from the stem cell graft donor, taken from the stem cell graft. This clonotype was obtained from a human donor who donated a stem cell graft to a child with acute myeloid leukemia. In nucleotides, the sequence is TGCGCCAGCAGTCATCCGGGACAGGCCTTAAATCAGCCCCAGCATTTT. It codes for CASSHPGQALNQPQHF.